The 5 T cell receptor beta chains below were found in one sample sequenced in a study of TIL therapy for anti-PD-1-resistant metastatic lung cancer. Specified time point: pre-treatment sample, taken before nivolumab and TIL therapy. The tumor samples were excised metastases, mostly pleural nodules or supraclavicular lymph nodes. The libraries were made with immunoSEQ v3. The repertoire was sequenced with immunoSEQ multiplex PCR; TCRdb's copy has only in-frame clones and lacks some. The table shows approximately 92,000 clones, with roughly 65% occurring only once. The sequencing used tumor tissue, collected at baseline. These receptors were collected from a person aged 25 to 85 with non-small cell lung cancer.

This clone was seen more than once but under ten times. V usage is TRBV10-3 and J usage is TRBJ2-1, with TRBD1 as a possible D gene (6 bases). V lost 3 bases and J 0 bases, leaving 12 bases between the germline ends. The CDR3 totals 16 residues. Germline CDR1 and CDR2: ENHRY and SYGVKD. As DNA, the CDR3 is TGTGCCATCAGTGATTTACAGGGTAGCTCCTACAATGAGCAGTTCTTC. Amino acid sequence: CAISDLQGSSYNEQFF.

On this clone: One end of the junction fails to match germline, which may point to a read error. The chain joins TRBV6-1 to TRBJ2-1, with no clear D. CDR3 length: 10 residues. The germline V gene encodes CDR1 MNHNS and CDR2 SASEGT. The CDR3 DNA reads as TGTGCCAGCGGTGAAAATGAGCAGTTCTTC. The encoded protein is CASGENEQFF.

This clone appeared a few times. The V gene is TRBV30, the J gene TRBJ1-2; 7 nucleotides align to TRBD1. V dropped 1 base and J dropped 4; count of bases not matched to a gene: 3. In germline, CDR1 is GTSNPN, CDR2 SVGIG (reference sequence). This CDR3 is 13 amino acids long. CDR3 residues: CAWSGQGAYGYTF. CDR3 nucleotides: TGTGCCTGGAGTGGACAGGGAGCCTATGGCTACACCTTC. Based on the CDR3 plus reference TRBV30 and TRBJ1-2, the full variable domain is SQTIHQWPATLVQPVGSPLSLECTVEGTSNPNLYWYRQAAGRGLQLLFYSVGIGQISSEVPQNLSASRPQDRQFILSSKKLLLSDSGFYLCAWSGQGAYGYTFGSGTRLTVV.

V is TRBV5-1 and J is TRBJ2-3; TRBD2 aligns across 7 bases. J lost 1 base, V lost 4 bases, and 6 bases had no gene match. The CDR3 totals 15 residues. Germline lookup yields CDR1 SGHRS and CDR2 YFSETQ. The CDR3 sequence: CASSLGGTGTDTQYF. In DNA form, the CDR3 reads TGCGCCAGCAGCCTGGGGGGGACGGGCACAGATACGCAGTATTTT. Variable domain in full (rest from reference TRBV5-1 and TRBJ2-3): KAGVTQTPRYLIKTRGQQVTLSCSPISGHRSVSWYQQTPGQGLQFLFEYFSETQRNKGNFPGRFSGRQFSNSRSEMNVSTLELGDSALYLCASSLGGTGTDTQYFGPGTRLTVL.

The V call is TRBV5-1, the J call TRBJ2-3, with D perhaps matching TRBD2 (7 bases). The germline CDR1 and CDR2 sequences are SGHRS and YFSETQ. V was clipped by 4 bases and J by 0 bases, with 18 bases between them. The length of the CDR3 is 17 residues. The CDR3 region has the DNA TGCGCCAGCAGCCAGAGGGGGGAGGGAACTAGCACAGATACGCAGTATTTT. As protein: CASSQRGEGTSTDTQYF.